This T cell receptor beta chain appears in the sequencing data of a study of T cell responses to AZD1222 COVID-19 vaccine. Assay: immunoSEQ multiplex PCR; the TCRdb copy retains only in-frame clones and omits some. The sample holds 140,000 to 150,000 clones, around 89% seen once. V shed 0 bases and J shed 7 bases, with 19 bases lying between them. Germline V gives CDR1 MNHEY, CDR2 SVGAGI. This CDR3 region has 16 residues. The clonotype was recovered from an adult in good health. This chain uses TRBV6-5 with TRBJ2-7; either TRBD1 or TRBD2 may supply D (5 bases each). Sample: peripheral blood, taken on day 0 of AZD1222 vaccination. The CDR3 loop is CASSYSGTFRVWEQYF. For the CDR3, the DNA is TGTGCCAGCAGTTACTCGGGGACGTTCCGGGTGTGGGAGCAGTACTTC.